This T cell receptor (beta chain) was recorded in a study of cytomegalovirus exposure and HLA in healthy donors. Overall study findings and caveats: Roughly even sequencing depth across donors was the assumption behind the presence/absence analyses. Information on immune exposure was restricted to one variable (CMV serostatus). V- and J-gene trimming in TCR beta was tied to a missense DCLRE1C variant by an analysis performed later.

The PCR was carried out with 60 Vbeta primers and 13 Jbeta primers. TCRdb keeps only in-frame clones here, not all; method: immunoSEQ multiplex PCR. The sample carries 130,000 or so clones, around 73% recorded once. CDR1 and CDR2 (germline): ENHRY, SYGVKD. This CDR3 comprises 14 residues. V gave up 5 bases and J gave up 1 base; unmatched junction bases: 0. Of note for this clone: What it binds is not known.

This chain connects TRBV10-3 to TRBJ2-1; 9 bases agree with TRBD2. The clonotype was recovered from a female donor in good health and CMV-seronegative. Sequenced input: PBMCs. Written as DNA, the CDR3 is TGTGCCATCAGTACTAGCGGGTCCTACAATGAGCAGTTCTTC. This gives the protein CAISTSGSYNEQFF.